Here is one T cell receptor beta chain with its context. It lacks a known antigen. No base quality values were provided; no much bigger clone lies one nucleotide off. The library came from 5' RACE. Sequenced using an Illumina HiSeq 2500. A second PCR of roughly 6 to 11 cycles was run with a J-beta primer mix and a sample-barcoded 5' primer. Each TCR beta cDNA molecule received a unique molecular identifier from a template-switch 5' adaptor carrying 12 random nucleotides. At least 2.5 million CDR3-containing paired-end reads were obtained from each sample. All of the RNA was converted into first-strand cDNA using the Mint cDNA synthesis kit, with a TRBC-specific oligonucleotide serving as the primer. All cDNA was treated with uracil-DNA glycosylase and then went through a first 18-cycle PCR with the universal primers M1SS and BC2_uni_R. On the authors' methods: For normalization, 1 million high-quality reads, each with a distinct molecular identifier, were randomly selected from each sample. Reads sharing molecular identifiers were discarded rather than binned into consensus sequences. MiTCR, with a Q25 quality threshold and the strictest error-elimination algorithm, was used for CDR3 identification, clonotype clustering and error correction. A nonparametric unseen species model using Euler transformation provided a lower-bound estimate of total TCR beta diversity. TCRdb reran the public reads through fastp at Q25 and MiXCR, keeping productive beta chains. CDR3 protein sequences are deduplicated, and each keeps its most common genes and DNA. The V and J calls were determined by TCRdb, not by the authors. In this sample the table shows roughly 930,000 distinct CDR3 sequences, roughly 50% of which occur a single time. Jointly, the top ten make up 10% to 15% of the sample.

V loses 0 bases of germline sequence and J loses 7 bases, and the interval between the two ends is 17 bases. CDR1 and CDR2 (SGDLS, YYNGEE) derive from the germline V gene. The CDR3 spans 16 residues, from the cysteine through the phenylalanine. Left in the record is the CDR3 DNA by itself, 48 bases read in frame from the first base. Donors were around 37 systemically healthy Caucasian individuals from Russia aged 6 to 90 years. Each donor gave 8 to 10 milliliters of peripheral blood, drawn into EDTA-treated Vacutainer tubes. Ficoll-Paque density-gradient centrifugation was used to isolate PBMCs, with at least 6.5 million per sample. Trizol reagent was used to extract total RNA from PBMCs, with at least 5.5 micrograms per sample. For every donor, an aliquot of PBMCs went through flow cytometry to measure the percentages of naive CD45RAhigh/CD27high T cells. The data derive from a study of blood T cells in healthy people across ages (dated by TCRdb to between 2014 and 2017). Regarding the research as a whole: Template switching captured roughly one uniquely barcoded TCR beta cDNA molecule per two T cells in model experiments. Donors were grouped into four age groups: young (average approximately 15 years), middle-aged (approximately 41), aged (around 60) and long-lived (about 90). To track age-related changes in TCR beta repertoire diversity, the study relied on deep sequencing normalized with unique cDNA molecular identifiers. For two donors (one aged 18 to 30 and one aged 80 or older), the study analyzed two additional independent replicas of 1 million unique cDNA reads from the same blood draw. Donors of different ages were randomly distributed across sequencing lanes to avoid experimental bias.

What the authors observed across the whole study: Because donor CMV infection status was unknown, age-related changes in expanded clonotypes were potentially confounded. Since profiling was done on bulk unsorted PBMCs, naive and antigen-experienced compartments could not be conclusively compared. Compared with the aged group, the long-lived group had more naive CD4+ T cells, fewer expanded clones and increased TCR diversity, a pattern suggesting age selection. The percentage of naive T cells measured by flow cytometry correlated strongly with observed TCR beta diversity. Observed TCR beta diversity per million T cells fell roughly linearly with age, and a significant reduction was already apparent by age around 40. Estimates of total diversity based on one million sequenced T cells were considered lower bounds and underestimates.

The rearranged chain carries TRBV9 and TRBJ2-4; TRBD1 is possibly the D segment (7 matching bases). The TCR sequence derives from a man aged 25 to 45 in good health. Specimen: blood. The CDR3 is CASSVGQGSTRNIQYF. The nucleotide sequence is TGTGCCAGCAGCGTAGGACAGGGTTCGACTAGGAACATTCAGTACTTC.